This T cell receptor (beta chain) was sequenced for a study of CD8 T cells in ankylosing spondylitis. Overall study results and limits: A motif in TCR beta, a set of roughly eight highly homologous variants, appeared characteristic of ankylosing spondylitis blood. Significantly higher representation of disease-linked clones was reported for matched ankylosing spondylitis synovial fluid. Disease-linked clones, CD8+, were relatively rare in peripheral blood.

Using quantitative 5'-RACE with molecular barcodes, the authors made TCR beta libraries. TCRdb itself ran the 5' RACE reads through MiXCR, one entry per CDR3 protein. The sample lists around 210,000 distinct CDR3 sequences; around 8% were seen once. V shed 7 bases and J 1 base; nucleotides not matched to a gene: 5. This CDR3 region has 14 residues. Germline loops: CDR1 MNHNS, CDR2 SASEGT. This clonotype was observed at least ten times. Its target is unknown. The origin of this receptor is a female donor with ankylosing spondylitis or in good health (not recorded which). The sequenced sample was blood, either unsorted or a sorted T cell fraction (not recorded which). The V call is TRBV6-1, the J call TRBJ2-5; TRBD2 agrees at 8 bases. The CDR3 loop is CASKGAGAQETQYF. The CDR3 region has the DNA TGTGCCAGCAAAGGAGCGGGAGCCCAAGAGACCCAGTACTTC.